Listed here are 8 T cell receptor beta chains from one sample, sequenced in a study of T-cell reconstitution after alpha-beta-depleted transplantation in children. Preparation of the TCRbeta library involved a method that used unique molecular identifiers. TCRdb fed the PCR reads into MiXCR, producing one record per CDR3 protein. The data show about 90,000 distinct CDR3 sequences, with roughly 8% seen just once and over 6% held by the top ten. The sample here was PBMCs from the stem cell graft donor, taken from the stem cell graft. These receptors all come from a human donor who donated a stem cell graft to a child with congenital amegakaryocytic thrombocytopenia.

The table lists this clonotype with many counts. The chain links TRBV28 to TRBJ1-1, with unresolved D. The CDR3 runs to 14 residues. The V end lost 6 bases, the J end lost 3 bases, and 14 bases lay between the germline ends. CDR1 and CDR2 from the germline V gene are MDHEN and SYDVKM. The CDR3 reads CASRLSRGDTEAFF. The CDR3 DNA follows: TGTGCCAGCAGGCTGTCGCGGGGAGACACTGAAGCTTTCTTT.

This clonotype came up many times. This rearrangement joins TRBV7-9 to TRBJ2-7, with 7 bases matching TRBD1. The trim removed 3 bases at V and 1 base at J, leaving 6 bases unmatched. CDR1 is SEHNR and CDR2 is FQNEAQ in the germline V gene (reference sequence). The CDR3 is 15 residues long. CDR3 bases: TGTGCCAGCAGCTTTTTTCGGGACAGATCCTACGAGCAGTACTTC. This sequence encodes CASSFFRDRSYEQYF.

This clonotype appeared many times. The V gene is TRBV4-2, the J gene TRBJ2-7; D unresolved. The CDR3 consists of 13 residues. V lost 2 bases to trimming and J lost 0 bases, with 5 bases between them. From germline, CDR1 is LGHNA and CDR2 YNFKEQ. CDR3 amino acids: CASSQTNSYEQYF. CDR3 nucleotides: TGTGCCAGCAGCCAAACCAACTCCTACGAGCAGTACTTC.

In this sample, this clonotype turned up a few times. The chain carries TRBV7-6 and TRBJ2-7; D perhaps matches TRBD1 (6 bases). V was shortened by 3 bases and J by 4 bases, with 16 bases between the two germline ends. This CDR3 is built from 15 residues. Germline V lookup: CDR1 SGHVS, CDR2 FNYEAQ. The DNA for the CDR3 is TGTGCCAGCAGCTTCCTCCAGGGGTCTCGTTACGAGCAGTACTTC. It encodes CASSFLQGSRYEQYF.

In this sample, this clonotype turned up many times. The CDR3 sequence: CSALSGTAGELFF. The CDR3, as DNA: TGCAGCGCCCTAAGCGGGACTGCCGGGGAGCTGTTTTTT. The rearrangement joins TRBV29-1 to TRBJ2-2, with 7 nucleotides matching TRBD2. There are 13 residues in the CDR3. Germline V gene sequence: CDR1 SQVTM, CDR2 ANQGSEA. V lost 7 bases to trimming and J lost 6 bases; unmatched junction nucleotides: 8.

In its sample, this clonotype was seen many times. The chain employs TRBV20-1 and TRBJ2-3, with 10 nucleotides matching TRBD2. The J segment lost 6 bases and the V segment lost 2 bases, leaving 5 bases of the junction unmatched. The CDR3 has 14 amino acids. Germline values: CDR1 DFQATT, CDR2 SNEGSKA (reference sequence). The CDR3 DNA sequence: TGCAGTGCTAGACCTCTAGCGGGAGTGGATACGCAGTATTTT. Amino acids: CSARPLAGVDTQYF.

This clonotype was picked up many times. This chain links TRBV5-1 with TRBJ1-6; 8 positions agree with TRBD1. Germline loops: CDR1 SGHRS, CDR2 YFSETQ. Unmatched junction bases numbered 5, after V lost 4 bases and J lost 5 bases. The length of the CDR3 is 15 residues. Here the CDR3 DNA reads TGCGCCAGCAGCAAAGGACAGGGAAATAATTCACCCCTCCACTTT. This codes for CASSKGQGNNSPLHF.

Ten or more counts support this clonotype. V gene TRBV20-1 combines with J gene TRBJ1-4; 9 positions match TRBD1. V was pared by 5 bases and J by 5 bases, with 3 bases of the junction left unmatched. The germline V gene has CDR1 DFQATT and CDR2 SNEGSKA (reference sequence). The CDR3 has 13 residues. The CDR3 DNA follows: TGCAGTGCTGGACAGGGGCCCAATGAAAAACTGTTTTTT. It translates to CSAGQGPNEKLFF.